The present TCR beta chain was sequenced within a study of neoadjuvant anti-PD-1 for oral cavity cancer. Overall study context: Patients without progression received a fourth nivolumab dose around day 43, then surgical resection on days 50-56. Study-level results: Treg/Th17 ratio rose with pretreatment blood and fell with post-treatment tumor TCRbeta clonality.

These newly diagnosed stage II-IVA oral cavity squamous cell carcinoma patients had no prior systemic or radiation treatment. V trimming: 5 bases; J trimming: 7 bases; junction bases outside the gene matches: 13. CDR1 LNHDA and CDR2 SQIVND come from the germline V gene (reference sequence). The CDR3 is 15 residues long. This clone was seen a handful of times. The antigen is not known. Generated by immunoSEQ multiplex PCR, the TCRdb table keeps only in-frame clones and is missing some. The sample includes about 6,000 clones, roughly 56% of them seen just once. Sequences were derived from tumor tissue, sampled before nivolumab (anti-PD-1) treatment. The chain couples TRBV19 to TRBJ1-2; 7 nucleotides align to TRBD1. This clonotype was sampled from a person aged 35 to 85 with oral cavity squamous cell carcinoma. The chain's CDR3 is CASSLGTAESSGYTF. CDR3 in DNA: TGTGCCAGTAGTCTCGGGACAGCTGAGTCCTCTGGCTACACCTTC. The complete variable domain, with remaining parts taken from reference TRBV19 and TRBJ1-2, reads DGGITQSPKYLFRKEGQNVTLSCEQNLNHDAMYWYRQDPGQGLRLIYYSQIVNDFQKGDIAEGYSVSREKKESFPLTVTSAQKNPTAFYLCASSLGTAESSGYTFGSGTRLTVV.